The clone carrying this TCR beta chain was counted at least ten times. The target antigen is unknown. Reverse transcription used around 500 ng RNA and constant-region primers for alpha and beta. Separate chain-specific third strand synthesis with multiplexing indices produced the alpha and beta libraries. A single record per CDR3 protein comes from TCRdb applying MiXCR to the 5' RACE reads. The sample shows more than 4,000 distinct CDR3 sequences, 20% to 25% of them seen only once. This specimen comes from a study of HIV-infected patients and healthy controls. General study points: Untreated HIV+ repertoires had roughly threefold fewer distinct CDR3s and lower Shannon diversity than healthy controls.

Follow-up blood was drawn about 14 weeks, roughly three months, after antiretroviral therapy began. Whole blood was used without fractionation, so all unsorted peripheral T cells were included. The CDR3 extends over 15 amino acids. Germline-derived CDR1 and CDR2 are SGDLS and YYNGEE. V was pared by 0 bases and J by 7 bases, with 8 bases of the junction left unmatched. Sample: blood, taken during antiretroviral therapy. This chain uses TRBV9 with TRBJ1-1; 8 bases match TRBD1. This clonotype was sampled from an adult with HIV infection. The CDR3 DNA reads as TGTGCCAGCAGCGTAGGCCCAGGGGGCGCGGTTGAAGCTTTCTTT. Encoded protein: CASSVGPGGAVEAFF.